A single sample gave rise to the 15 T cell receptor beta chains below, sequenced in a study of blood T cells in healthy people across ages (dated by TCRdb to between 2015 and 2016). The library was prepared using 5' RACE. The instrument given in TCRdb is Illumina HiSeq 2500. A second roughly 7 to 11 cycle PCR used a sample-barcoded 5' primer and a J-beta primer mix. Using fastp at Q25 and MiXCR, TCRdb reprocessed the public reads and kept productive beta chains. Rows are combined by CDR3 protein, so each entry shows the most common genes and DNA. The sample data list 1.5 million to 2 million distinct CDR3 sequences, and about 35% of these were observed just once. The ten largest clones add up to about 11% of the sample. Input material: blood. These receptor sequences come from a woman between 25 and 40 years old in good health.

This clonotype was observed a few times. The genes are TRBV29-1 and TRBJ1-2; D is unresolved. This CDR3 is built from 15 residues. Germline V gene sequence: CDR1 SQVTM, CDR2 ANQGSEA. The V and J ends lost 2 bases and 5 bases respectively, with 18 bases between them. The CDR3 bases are TGCAGCGTTGAAAAGTTTGGCCAGGAGGATTATGGCTACACCTTC. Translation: CSVEKFGQEDYGYTF.

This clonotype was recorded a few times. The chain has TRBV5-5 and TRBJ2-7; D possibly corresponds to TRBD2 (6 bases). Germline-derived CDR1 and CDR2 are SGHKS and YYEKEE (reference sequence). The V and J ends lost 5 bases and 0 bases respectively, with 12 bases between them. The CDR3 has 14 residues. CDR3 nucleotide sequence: TGTGCCAGCAGGGCGGGACCCATCTCCTACGAGCAGTACTTC. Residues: CASRAGPISYEQYF.

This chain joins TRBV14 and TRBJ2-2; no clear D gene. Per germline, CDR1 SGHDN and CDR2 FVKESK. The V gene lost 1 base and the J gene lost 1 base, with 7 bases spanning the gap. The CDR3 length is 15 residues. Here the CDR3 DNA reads TGTGCCAGCAGCCAAGGTCGGAGGAACACCGGGGAGCTGTTTTTT. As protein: CASSQGRRNTGELFF.

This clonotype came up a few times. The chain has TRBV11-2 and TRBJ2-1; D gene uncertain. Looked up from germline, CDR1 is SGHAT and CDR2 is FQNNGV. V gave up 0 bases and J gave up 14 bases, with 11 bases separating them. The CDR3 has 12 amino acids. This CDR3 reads CASSLDKGKEFF. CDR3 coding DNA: TGTGCCAGCAGCTTAGATAAGGGTAAGGAGTTCTTC.

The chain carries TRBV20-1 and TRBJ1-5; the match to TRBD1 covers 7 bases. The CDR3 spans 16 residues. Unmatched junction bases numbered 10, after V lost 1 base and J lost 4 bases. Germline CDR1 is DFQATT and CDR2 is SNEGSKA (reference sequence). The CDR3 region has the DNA TGCAGTGCTAGAGTAGGAGGGGGCGCGGGGAATCAGCCCCAGCATTTT. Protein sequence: CSARVGGGAGNQPQHF.

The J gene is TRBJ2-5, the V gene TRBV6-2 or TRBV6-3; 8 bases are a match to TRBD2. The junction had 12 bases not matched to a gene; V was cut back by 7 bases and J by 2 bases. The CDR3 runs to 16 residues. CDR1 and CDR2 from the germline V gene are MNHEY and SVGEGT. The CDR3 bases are TGTGCCAGCACCCGCCCCGGGGGGGGGAGTCAAGAGACCCAGTACTTC. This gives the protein CASTRPGGGSQETQYF.

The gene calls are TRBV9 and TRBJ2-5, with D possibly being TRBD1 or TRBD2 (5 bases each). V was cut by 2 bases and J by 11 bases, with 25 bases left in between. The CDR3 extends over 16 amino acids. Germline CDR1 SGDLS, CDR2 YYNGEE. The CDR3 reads CASSVRGDGAFNEQYF. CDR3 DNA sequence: TGTGCCAGCAGCGTGAGAGGGGACGGGGCGTTCAATGAGCAGTACTTC.

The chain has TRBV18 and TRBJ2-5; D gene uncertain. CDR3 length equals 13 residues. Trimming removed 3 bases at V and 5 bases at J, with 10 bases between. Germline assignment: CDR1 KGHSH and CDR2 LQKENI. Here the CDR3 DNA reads TGTGCCAGCTCACCGTCGAACGCGGAGACCCAGTACTTC. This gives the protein CASSPSNAETQYF.

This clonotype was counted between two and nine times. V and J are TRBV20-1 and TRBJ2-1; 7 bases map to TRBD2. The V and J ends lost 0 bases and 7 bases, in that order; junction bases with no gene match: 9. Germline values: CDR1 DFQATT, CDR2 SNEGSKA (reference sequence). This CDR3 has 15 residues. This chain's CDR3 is CSARDRLAAKNEQFF. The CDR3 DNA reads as TGCAGTGCTAGAGATCGTCTAGCGGCGAAAAATGAGCAGTTCTTC.

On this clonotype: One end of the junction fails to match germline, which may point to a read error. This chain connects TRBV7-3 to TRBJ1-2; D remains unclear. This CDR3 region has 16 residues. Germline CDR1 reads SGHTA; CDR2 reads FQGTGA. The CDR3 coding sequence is TGTGTCAGCAGCTACTCAGCGGGCCCGGCTAACTATGACCACACCTTC. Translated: CVSSYSAGPANYDHTF.

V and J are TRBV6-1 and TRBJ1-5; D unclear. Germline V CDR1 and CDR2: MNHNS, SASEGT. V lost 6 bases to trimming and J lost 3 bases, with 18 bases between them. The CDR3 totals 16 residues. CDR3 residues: CASRVQDRYSNQPQHF. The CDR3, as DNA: TGTGCCAGCAGAGTTCAGGACCGATATTCCAATCAGCCCCAGCATTTT.

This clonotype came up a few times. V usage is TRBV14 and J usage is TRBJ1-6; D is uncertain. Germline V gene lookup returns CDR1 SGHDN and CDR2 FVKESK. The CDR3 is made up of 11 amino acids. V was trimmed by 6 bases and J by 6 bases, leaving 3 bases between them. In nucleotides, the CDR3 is TGTGCCAGCAGAACTAATTCACCCCTCCACTTT. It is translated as CASRTNSPLHF.

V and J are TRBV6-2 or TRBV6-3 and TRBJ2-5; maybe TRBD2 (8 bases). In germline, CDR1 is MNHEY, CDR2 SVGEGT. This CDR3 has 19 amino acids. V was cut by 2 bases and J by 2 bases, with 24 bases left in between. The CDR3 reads CASSYQPFREGALQETQYF. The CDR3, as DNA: TGTGCCAGCAGTTACCAACCGTTCCGGGAGGGGGCCTTGCAAGAGACCCAGTACTTC.

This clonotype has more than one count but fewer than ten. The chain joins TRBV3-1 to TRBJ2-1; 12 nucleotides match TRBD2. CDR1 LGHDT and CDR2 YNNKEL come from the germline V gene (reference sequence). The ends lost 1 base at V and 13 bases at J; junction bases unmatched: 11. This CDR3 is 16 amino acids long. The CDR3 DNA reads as TGTGCCAGCAGCCAAGCCCGAGTACTAGCGGGGGGCCAACAGTTCTTC. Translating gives CASSQARVLAGGQQFF.

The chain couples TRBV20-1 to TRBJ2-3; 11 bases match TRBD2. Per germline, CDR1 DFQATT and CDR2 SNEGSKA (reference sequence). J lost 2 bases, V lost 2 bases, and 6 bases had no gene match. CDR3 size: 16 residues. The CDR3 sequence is CSARHHSGRATDTQYF. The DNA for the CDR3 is TGCAGTGCTAGACATCATAGCGGGAGGGCCACAGATACGCAGTATTTT.